This entry is about one T cell receptor beta chain. Antigen: not known. Germline loops: CDR1 SGHDN, CDR2 FVKESK. The CDR3 spans 14 residues. The ends were cut back, 4 bases at V and 5 bases at J, with 14 bases in the middle. This entry belongs to a study of cytomegalovirus exposure and HLA in healthy donors. Overall study: Caucasian-associated ancestry cluster membership applied to about four fifths of approximately 420 genotyped donors. Study conclusions and caveats: TCR beta chains numbering some 160 were designated cytomegalovirus-associated. An analysis done earlier found most TCR beta V segments productive about 87% or about 30% of the time. Using the classifier, cytomegalovirus status was reportedly diagnosed with high specificity and sensitivity.

The primer mix had 60 Vbeta and 13 Jbeta primers. Produced via immunoSEQ multiplex PCR; TCRdb's table is partial and in-frame only. This repertoire shows under 45,000 clones, roughly two thirds found once; its top ten account for less than 8.5%. The rearrangement links TRBV14 to TRBJ2-5, with D tentatively TRBD2 (6 bases). The source of this sequence is a young man in good health and CMV-seronegative. The sample comprised PBMCs. The CDR3 loop is CASSPEPRGETQYF. As DNA, the CDR3 is TGTGCCAGCAGCCCCGAACCCCGGGGGGAGACCCAGTACTTC.